A single T cell receptor (beta chain) is shown here with its context. Its specificity is unknown. The source of the sample is a study of cytomegalovirus exposure and HLA in healthy donors. As for the study in general: Out of 150 million to 200 million T cells, an earlier analysis found 117 million unique TCR beta sequences in total. Study-level findings and limits: Analysis was carried out at a later point, and it linked a missense DCLRE1C variant to TCR beta V- and J-gene trimming. Productive rates of about 87% or about 30% were seen for most TCR beta V segments in an earlier analysis.

J lost 2 bases, V lost 3 bases, and 3 bases had no gene match. The length of the CDR3 is 14 residues. CDR1 and CDR2 (germline): GTSNPN, SVGIG (reference sequence). The PCR ran on 60 Vbeta and 13 Jbeta primers. The data were produced by immunoSEQ multiplex PCR, yet TCRdb's version contains in-frame clones alone and is incomplete. The data show about 160,000 clones, with approximately 81% seen just once and roughly 2.2% held by the top ten. Sequenced material: PBMCs. The chain employs TRBV30 and TRBJ2-2; 7 bases map to TRBD2. This receptor was identified in a man aged 18 to 30 in good health and CMV-seropositive. The CDR3 reads CAWRSGVNTGELFF. For the CDR3, the DNA is TGTGCCTGGAGAAGCGGGGTAAACACCGGGGAGCTGTTTTTT.